This passage covers 31 T cell receptor beta chains from one sample sequenced in a study of T cell responses to AZD1222 COVID-19 vaccine. The repertoire was sequenced with immunoSEQ multiplex PCR; TCRdb's copy has only in-frame clones and lacks some. The table has fewer than 150,000 clones, 90% seen once. Sequenced material: peripheral blood, taken on day 0 of AZD1222 vaccination. The receptors were sampled from an adult in good health.

The chain links TRBV19 to TRBJ1-1; a weak D match, TRBD1 (5 bases). Trimming took off 3 bases at V and 6 bases at J, with 17 bases between the two ends. Per the germline V gene, CDR1 is LNHDA and CDR2 is SQIVND (reference sequence). The CDR3 spans 15 residues. The CDR3 is CASSMSGFGAAEAFF. CDR3 in DNA: TGTGCCAGTAGTATGAGCGGGTTCGGGGCCGCTGAAGCTTTCTTT.

The chain carries TRBV3-1 (or the pseudogene TRBV3-2) and TRBJ1-2; D call uncertain. Germline loops: CDR1 LGHDT, CDR2 YNNKEL (reference sequence). The CDR3 runs to 13 residues. Trimming removed 2 bases at V and 3 bases at J, with 7 bases between. This chain's CDR3 is CASSQRVDYGYTF. DNA of the CDR3: TGTGCCAGCAGCCAAAGGGTGGACTATGGCTACACCTTC.

The chain employs TRBV27 and TRBJ2-7; possibly TRBD1 or TRBD2 for D (6 bases each). Trimming removed 5 bases at V and 2 bases at J, with 13 bases between. CDR3 size: 14 residues. Germline assignment: CDR1 MNHEY and CDR2 SMNVEV (reference sequence). CDR3 region: CASSIYGGPYEQYF. The CDR3 DNA reads as TGTGCCAGCAGTATATATGGGGGGCCCTACGAGCAGTACTTC.

The rearrangement joins TRBV6-1 to TRBJ2-3, with 12 bases fitting TRBD2. V shed 4 bases, J shed 4 bases, and the junction held 6 bases outside the gene matches. There are 16 residues in the CDR3. Germline lookup yields CDR1 MNHNS and CDR2 SASEGT. The chain's CDR3 is CASSATSGGLADTQYF. CDR3 sequence (DNA): TGTGCCAGCAGTGCTACTAGCGGGGGGCTGGCAGATACGCAGTATTTT.

V gene TRBV18 combines with J gene TRBJ1-1; D is undetermined. The CDR3 loop spans 14 amino acids. The V end lost 3 bases, the J end lost 4 bases, and 12 bases lay between the germline ends. Germline assignment: CDR1 KGHSH and CDR2 LQKENI. The CDR3 reads CASSPGNPVTEAFF. In DNA, the CDR3 is TGTGCCAGCTCACCTGGGAATCCTGTCACTGAAGCTTTCTTT.

This chain uses TRBV19 with TRBJ1-5; D unresolved. The V gene's germline CDR1 is LNHDA and CDR2 SQIVND (reference sequence). The CDR3 has 13 residues. Trimming took off 3 bases at V and 10 bases at J, with 13 bases between the two ends. The DNA of the CDR3 is TGTGCCAGTAGTATCTCGAACACCTCTCCCCAGCATTTT. Its translation: CASSISNTSPQHF.

This chain uses TRBV13 with TRBJ2-1, with 10 bases fitting TRBD2. This CDR3 region has 15 residues. The germline CDR1 and CDR2 sequences are PRHDT and FYEKMQ (reference sequence). The V segment lost 5 bases and the J segment 2 bases; nucleotides outside the gene matches: 3. The CDR3: CASSLSGGAYNEQFF. CDR3 nucleotides: TGTGCCAGCAGCCTAAGCGGGGGGGCCTACAATGAGCAGTTCTTC.

The J gene is TRBJ1-6, the V gene TRBV7-2, with 11 bases identical to TRBD1. The J segment lost 9 bases and the V segment lost 3 bases, leaving 1 base of the junction unmatched. In germline, CDR1 is SGHTA, CDR2 FQGNSA. The CDR3 is made up of 14 amino acids. The CDR3 region has the DNA TGTGCCAGCAGCTTTGGACAGGGGGCTTCACCCCTCCACTTT. As protein: CASSFGQGASPLHF. The entire variable domain, with the rest obtained from reference TRBV7-2 and TRBJ1-6, is as follows: GAGVSQSPSNKVTEKGKDVELRCDPISGHTALYWYRQSLGQGLEFLIYFQGNSAPDKSGLPSDRFSAERTGGSVSTLTIQRTQQEDSAVYLCASSFGQGASPLHFGNGTRLTVT.

This clone appeared once. The J gene is TRBJ2-5, the V gene TRBV5-5; 8 bases fit TRBD2. The ends lost 2 bases at V and 5 bases at J; junction bases unmatched: 20. Germline V gives CDR1 SGHKS, CDR2 YYEKEE (reference sequence). CDR3 length: 19 residues. The CDR3 loop is CASSLYLGTRGAPLETQYF. The CDR3, as DNA: TGTGCCAGCAGCTTATATCTGGGTACGCGGGGGGCGCCGCTGGAGACCCAGTACTTC.

This clone was counted only a few times. The chain is built from TRBV6-5 and TRBJ2-2, with a tentative D call TRBD2 (7 bases). V lost 8 bases to trimming and J lost 4 bases, with 17 bases between them. Germline V lookup: CDR1 MNHEY, CDR2 SVGAGI. CDR3 length: 15 amino acids. The CDR3 coding sequence is TGTGCCAGCTCCCGAGAGGGGGGGGCCACCGGGGAGCTGTTTTTT. It translates to CASSREGGATGELFF.

V usage is TRBV7-9 and J usage is TRBJ1-1, with D possibly being TRBD1 (5 bases). CDR3 length: 13 residues. The germline V and J ends were trimmed by 11 bases and 1 base, with 14 bases remaining between them. In germline, CDR1 is SEHNR, CDR2 FQNEAQ (reference sequence). CDR3 nucleotide sequence: TGTGCCGGATCCGACAGTTCGAACACTGAAGCTTTCTTT. This codes for CAGSDSSNTEAFF. The variable domain in full, completed from reference TRBV7-9 and TRBJ1-1, reads DTGVSQNPRHKITKRGQNVTFRCDPISEHNRLYWYRQTLGQGPEFLTYFQNEAQLEKSRLLSDRFSAERPKGSFSTLEIQRTEQGDSAMYLCAGSDSSNTEAFFGQGTRLTVV.

The rearrangement uses TRBV7-8 and TRBJ1-4; tentative D call: TRBD1 (6 bases). Germline CDR1 and CDR2: SGHVS and FQNEAQ. The CDR3 sequence is 16 residues long. The V and J ends lost 8 bases and 4 bases respectively, with 20 bases between them. The CDR3 protein is CASSQAPGARNEKLFF. CDR3 sequence (DNA): TGTGCCAGCTCCCAGGCCCCGGGGGCCCGTAATGAAAAACTGTTTTTT.

The rearrangement links TRBV19 to TRBJ1-2; D is possibly TRBD1 (6 bases). V lost 6 bases to trimming and J lost 4 bases, with 12 bases between them. CDR1 LNHDA and CDR2 SQIVND come from the germline V gene (reference sequence). The CDR3 runs to 13 residues. The CDR3 loop is CASSLGQLYGYTF. The CDR3 nucleotides are TGTGCCAGTAGCCTTGGACAGCTCTATGGCTACACCTTC.

The chain is built from TRBV7-9 and TRBJ2-3, with 7 bases lining up with TRBD2. The germline V gene has CDR1 SEHNR and CDR2 FQNEAQ (reference sequence). This CDR3 comprises 15 residues. With 5 bases clipped from V and 1 base from J, the junction kept 6 bases outside the gene matches. The DNA of the CDR3 is TGTGCCAGCAGCAAGCGGGGAGGTGGCACAGATACGCAGTATTTT. Its translation: CASSKRGGGTDTQYF.

The chain joins TRBV30 to TRBJ2-3; TRBD2 matches at 12 bases. CDR1 is GTSNPN and CDR2 is SVGIG in the germline V gene (reference sequence). The CDR3 has 18 amino acids. J gave up 5 bases and V 0 bases, and 12 bases lay outside the gene matches. As DNA, the CDR3 is TGTGCCTGGAGTGTACTACCTAGCGGGGGGGCCCGGGGAGATACGCAGTATTTT. Amino acids: CAWSVLPSGGARGDTQYF.

This clone was counted a single time. V is TRBV6-5 and J is TRBJ1-1; no firm D call. CDR3 length: 15 residues. Trimming stripped 6 bases from V and 1 base from J, with 15 bases between. Germline CDR1 reads MNHEY; CDR2 reads SVGAGI. CDR3 region: CASSPTGGPNTEAFF. Written as DNA, the CDR3 is TGTGCCAGCAGCCCGACCGGCGGACCGAACACTGAAGCTTTCTTT.

V gene TRBV7-2 combines with J gene TRBJ2-7; D remains ambiguous. Germline V gives CDR1 SGHTA, CDR2 FQGNSA. V lost 6 bases and J 0 bases, leaving 9 bases between the germline ends. The CDR3 has 13 residues. The CDR3 DNA reads as TGTGCCAGCAGTAATTCGCTCTCCTACGAGCAGTACTTC. This encodes CASSNSLSYEQYF.

The chain links TRBV19 to TRBJ1-5; no firm D call. The germline gives CDR1 LNHDA, CDR2 SQIVND (reference sequence). The CDR3 contains 15 residues. Trimming took 6 bases from V and 5 from J, leaving 17 bases between them. The CDR3 is CASSSTSGEYQPQHF. CDR3 in DNA: TGTGCCAGTAGCTCGACAAGCGGCGAGTATCAGCCCCAGCATTTT.

J is TRBJ1-5 and V is TRBV6-2 or TRBV6-3; maybe TRBD1 (5 bases). Germline V gene data show CDR1 as MNHEY and CDR2 as SVGEGT. This CDR3 region has 14 residues. V lost 2 bases to trimming and J lost 4 bases, with 9 bases between them. The CDR3: CASSYIGANQPQHF. CDR3 nucleotide sequence: TGTGCCAGCAGTTACATCGGGGCAAATCAGCCCCAGCATTTT.

This rearrangement joins TRBV3-1 (or the pseudogene TRBV3-2) to TRBJ2-7; D is possibly TRBD1 (6 bases). V lost 8 bases, J lost 3 bases, and 17 bases lay in between. Germline V lookup: CDR1 LGHDT, CDR2 YNNKEL (reference sequence). The CDR3 has 14 residues. The CDR3 DNA sequence: TGTGCCAGCTTTCTGGACAGCCCTGTCTACGAGCAGTACTTC. This gives the protein CASFLDSPVYEQYF.

The J gene is TRBJ1-1, the V gene TRBV7-8; D is unresolved. The CDR3 is 13 amino acids. Germline V lookup: CDR1 SGHVS, CDR2 FQNEAQ. With 5 bases removed from V and 0 bases from J, the gap between germline ends came to 7 bases. The chain's CDR3 is CASSRAVNTEAFF. The CDR3 nucleotides are TGTGCCAGCAGCCGAGCCGTGAACACTGAAGCTTTCTTT.

The V call is TRBV25-1, the J call TRBJ2-3, with a tentative D call TRBD2 (6 bases). Germline assignment: CDR1 MGHDK and CDR2 SYGVNS. V lost 4 bases to trimming and J lost 1 base, with 12 bases between them. The CDR3 is made up of 15 amino acids. The CDR3: CASSVSWGGTDTQYF. As DNA, the CDR3 is TGTGCCAGCAGTGTGTCCTGGGGGGGCACAGATACGCAGTATTTT.

The chain combines TRBV5-1 with TRBJ1-2; D unclear. The CDR3 totals 12 residues. Per germline, CDR1 SGHRS and CDR2 YFSETQ. V was pared by 0 bases and J by 8 bases, with 8 bases between. The CDR3 DNA is TGCGCCAGCAGCTTGGTAGAGGAAGGCTACACCTTC. It is translated as CASSLVEEGYTF.

This sequence joins TRBV9 and TRBJ2-6; D is unresolved. V was pared by 0 bases and J by 0 bases, with 1 base between. Germline values: CDR1 SGDLS, CDR2 YYNGEE. The CDR3 is made up of 14 amino acids. Here the CDR3 DNA reads TGTGCCAGCAGCGTAGGCTCTGGGGCCAACGTCCTGACTTTC. It yields the protein CASSVGSGANVLTF.

CDR3 sequence: CASKREQGTEAFF. Here the CDR3 DNA reads TGTGCCAGCAAAAGGGAGCAGGGCACTGAAGCTTTCTTT. The rearrangement uses TRBV11-2 and TRBJ1-1; D is perhaps TRBD1 (5 bases). Trimming took off 7 bases at V and 4 bases at J, with 13 bases between the two ends. Germline CDR1 and CDR2: SGHAT and FQNNGV. The CDR3 is made up of 13 amino acids.

This clone was seen once. The rearrangement links TRBV5-1 to TRBJ2-1, with D unresolved. From germline, CDR1 is SGHRS and CDR2 YFSETQ. V was cut by 4 bases and J by 8 bases, with 16 bases left in between. The CDR3 runs to 14 residues. The CDR3 is CASSPQPKGDEQFF. CDR3 bases: TGCGCCAGCAGCCCCCAGCCAAAGGGCGATGAGCAGTTCTTC. Complete variable domain (other parts from reference TRBV5-1 and TRBJ2-1): KAGVTQTPRYLIKTRGQQVTLSCSPISGHRSVSWYQQTPGQGLQFLFEYFSETQRNKGNFPGRFSGRQFSNSRSEMNVSTLELGDSALYLCASSPQPKGDEQFFGPGTRLTVL.

This chain's CDR3 is CASSVVASGTEAFF. The DNA of the CDR3 is TGTGCCAGCAGCGTAGTAGCCTCGGGCACTGAAGCTTTCTTT. This chain links TRBV9 with TRBJ1-1; D is unclear. CDR1 is SGDLS, CDR2 YYNGEE, per germline. V shed 0 bases and J shed 4 bases, with 10 bases lying between them. The CDR3 contains 14 residues.

V and J are TRBV7-2 and TRBJ2-7; D possibly corresponds to TRBD2 (6 bases). Germline CDR1 reads SGHTA; CDR2 reads FQGNSA. Trimming stripped 0 bases from V and 6 bases from J, with 15 bases between. This CDR3 has 15 residues. CDR3: CASSLAGTPLSEQYF. The CDR3 DNA is TGTGCCAGCAGCTTAGCCGGGACTCCCCTCAGCGAGCAGTACTTC.

The chain combines TRBV19 with TRBJ2-1; 10 nucleotides align to TRBD1. V lost 3 bases, J lost 2 bases, and 1 base stayed unmatched. Germline values: CDR1 LNHDA, CDR2 SQIVND (reference sequence). CDR3 size: 15 residues. The CDR3 spells CASSIDRGPYNEQFF. CDR3 in DNA: TGTGCCAGTAGTATTGACAGGGGGCCCTACAATGAGCAGTTCTTC.

The gene calls are TRBV27 and TRBJ2-7; D gene ambiguous. This CDR3 is built from 13 residues. In germline, CDR1 is MNHEY, CDR2 SMNVEV (reference sequence). V was shortened by 5 bases and J by 2 bases, with 10 bases between the two germline ends. The CDR3 loop reads CASSRTATYEQYF. The DNA for the CDR3 is TGTGCCAGCAGTCGGACGGCTACCTACGAGCAGTACTTC.

The V and J genes are TRBV5-4 and TRBJ1-2, with 8 bases fitting TRBD1. This CDR3 is 17 amino acids long. The junction had 9 bases not matched to a gene; V was cut back by 0 bases and J by 2 bases. Germline lookup yields CDR1 SGHNT and CDR2 YYREEE (reference sequence). The CDR3 bases are TGTGCCAGCAGCTTGGGACAGGGGTTCTCGTCGAACTATGGCTACACCTTC. Protein product: CASSLGQGFSSNYGYTF.